The rows below give T cell receptor beta chains drawn from one sample of a study of blood T cell repertoires in COVID-19. Assay: immunoSEQ multiplex PCR; the TCRdb copy retains only in-frame clones and omits some. The sample has hundreds of thousands of clones, over 75% seen once. The sample taken for sequencing was peripheral blood. Source of these receptors: a woman aged 70-85 years with COVID-19, enrolled during active disease. Each CDR3 is given with its conserved first and last residue. D genes are given only for firm matches. Size is stated for part of the rows, as once, few or many counts, or as a class when the clone is expanded.

v_call: TRBV7-2; j_call: TRBJ1-5; d_call: -; clone_size: -; cdr3_nt: TGTGCCAGCAGCTTACGTGAGGGACAGCCCCAGCATTTT; cdr3_aa: CASSLREGQPQHF
v_call: TRBV21-1; j_call: TRBJ2-7; d_call: -; clone_size: -; cdr3_nt: TGTGCCAGCAGCAAAGCGCAAAGGACAGGGGGCGGGTCCTACGAGCAGTACTTC; cdr3_aa: CASSKAQRTGGGSYEQYF
v_call: TRBV19; j_call: TRBJ1-2; d_call: TRBD1; clone_size: -; cdr3_nt: TGTGCCAGTAGTAACCCGGGACAGGGTGTCTATGGCTACACCTTC; cdr3_aa: CASSNPGQGVYGYTF
v_call: TRBV2; j_call: TRBJ1-2; d_call: -; clone_size: -; cdr3_nt: TGTGCCAGCAGGGCCGACACGGTAAACTATGGCTACACCTTC; cdr3_aa: CASRADTVNYGYTF
v_call: TRBV30; j_call: TRBJ1-1; d_call: -; clone_size: -; cdr3_nt: TGTGCCTGGAGTCCTAGACAGGCCGAAGCTTTCTTT; cdr3_aa: CAWSPRQAEAFF
v_call: TRBV7-3; j_call: TRBJ1-2; d_call: -; clone_size: -; cdr3_nt: TGTGCCAGCAGCCCGTCTGGCAGGGTGGACTATGGCTACACCTTC; cdr3_aa: CASSPSGRVDYGYTF
v_call: TRBV11-3; j_call: TRBJ2-7; d_call: -; clone_size: once; cdr3_nt: TGTGCCAGCAGCTTGGGTGAGCGGCGAGAGCAGTACTTC; cdr3_aa: CASSLGERREQYF
v_call: TRBV14; j_call: TRBJ2-5; d_call: -; clone_size: -; cdr3_nt: TGTGCCAGCAGCCACAACCGCGACAGCCCGAGGACCCAGTACTTC; cdr3_aa: CASSHNRDSPRTQYF
v_call: TRBV2; j_call: TRBJ1-2; d_call: -; clone_size: -; cdr3_nt: TGTGCCAGCAGTTCCGGTGGGGGCGAGGTTGGCTACACCTTC; cdr3_aa: CASSSGGGEVGYTF
v_call: TRBV7-2; j_call: TRBJ2-5; d_call: -; clone_size: -; cdr3_nt: TGTGCCAGCAGCCGCGGACAGACGCAAGAGACCCAGTACTTC; cdr3_aa: CASSRGQTQETQYF
v_call: TRBV2; j_call: TRBJ2-5; d_call: -; clone_size: -; cdr3_nt: TGTGCCAGCAACGGACAGATCCAAGAGACCCAGTACTTC; cdr3_aa: CASNGQIQETQYF
v_call: TRBV28; j_call: TRBJ2-5; d_call: TRBD2; clone_size: -; cdr3_nt: TGTGCCAGCAAGGGACTAGCGGGAGGGGAGACCCAGTACTTC; cdr3_aa: CASKGLAGGETQYF
v_call: TRBV5-4; j_call: TRBJ1-2; d_call: TRBD1; clone_size: -; cdr3_nt: TGTGCCAGCAGCTTGACGGGACAGGCCCTTGGCTACACCTTC; cdr3_aa: CASSLTGQALGYTF
v_call: TRBV29-1; j_call: TRBJ2-7; d_call: -; clone_size: -; cdr3_nt: TGCAGCGTTGAAGAGACTTACGAGCAGTACTTC; cdr3_aa: CSVEETYEQYF
v_call: TRBV7-9; j_call: TRBJ2-2; d_call: TRBD1; clone_size: few; cdr3_nt: TGTGCCAGCAGCTTATCCCGCCAGGGGGCCGGGGAGCTGTTTTTT; cdr3_aa: CASSLSRQGAGELFF
v_call: TRBV28; j_call: TRBJ1-2; d_call: -; clone_size: -; cdr3_nt: TGTGCCAGCAGTTTAAGTAGCCGACAGAATGGCTACACCTTC; cdr3_aa: CASSLSSRQNGYTF
v_call: TRBV11-3; j_call: TRBJ2-1; d_call: -; clone_size: -; cdr3_nt: TGTGCCAGCAGCTTACCGGGGAAAAGTGAGCAGTTCTTC; cdr3_aa: CASSLPGKSEQFF
v_call: TRBV28; j_call: TRBJ2-7; d_call: -; clone_size: -; cdr3_nt: TGTGCCAGCAGTATAACCGGGGGTATTTACGAGCAGTACTTC; cdr3_aa: CASSITGGIYEQYF
v_call: TRBV5-1; j_call: TRBJ2-4; d_call: TRBD2; clone_size: -; cdr3_nt: TGCGCCAGCAGCTTAACTAGCGGCCAAGGGTATACCTCGGTAGCCAAAAACATTCAGTACTTC; cdr3_aa: CASSLTSGQGYTSVAKNIQYF
v_call: TRBV19; j_call: TRBJ1-2; d_call: TRBD1; clone_size: -; cdr3_nt: TGTGCCAGTAGTACGGGACAGGGGGCATTTGGCTACACCTTC; cdr3_aa: CASSTGQGAFGYTF